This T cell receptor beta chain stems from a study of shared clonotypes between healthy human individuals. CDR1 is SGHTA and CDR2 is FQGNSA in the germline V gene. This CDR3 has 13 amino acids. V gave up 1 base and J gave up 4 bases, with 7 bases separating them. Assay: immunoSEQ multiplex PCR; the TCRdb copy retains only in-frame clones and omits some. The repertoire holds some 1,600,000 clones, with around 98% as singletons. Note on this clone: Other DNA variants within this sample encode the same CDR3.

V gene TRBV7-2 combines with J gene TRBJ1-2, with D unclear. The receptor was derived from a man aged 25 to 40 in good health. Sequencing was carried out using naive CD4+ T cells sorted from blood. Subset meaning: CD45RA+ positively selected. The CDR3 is CASSLGQIYGYTF. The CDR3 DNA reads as TGTGCCAGCAGCTTAGGGCAGATCTATGGCTACACCTTC.